Presented here are 9 T cell receptor beta chains from one specimen sequenced in a study of beta chain features in type 1 diabetes (dated by TCRdb to 2016 to 2019). Library creation used the immunoSEQ multiplex PCR assay. All of the isolated RNA was reverse transcribed with the High Capacity cDNA Reverse Transcription Kit, so expressed TCRB transcripts were sequenced. Here the immuneACCESS table is served through TCRdb, limited to in-frame sequences with V and J called. Missing clones are a known gap in these copies; in checked studies unresolved V genes cover under half, and the rest lacks a known reason. For this sample the table gives hundreds of thousands of clones, of which around 15% were detected only once. Jointly, the top ten make up under 0.095% of the sample. The specimen was naive CD4+ T cells from blood. The cell subset or site label on this specimen signifies: true naive CD4+ T cells. These receptor sequences come from a man younger than 30 in good health.

A few counts support this clone. J is TRBJ1-1 and V is TRBV29-1; 8 bases fit TRBD1. This CDR3 has 15 amino acids. Germline CDR1 reads SQVTM; CDR2 reads ANQGSEA. V lost 3 bases and J lost 3; bases outside the gene matches: 9. The DNA of the CDR3 is TGCAGCGTTGATCGGACAGGGTTGTCGGACACTGAAGCTTTCTTT. Translation gives CSVDRTGLSDTEAFF.

A few counts support this clone. This sequence joins TRBV7-8 and TRBJ2-5, with D hard to call. The V gene lost 0 bases and the J gene lost 4 bases, with 9 bases spanning the gap. This CDR3 contains 14 residues. Germline CDR1 is SGHVS and CDR2 is FQNEAQ. CDR3 sequence (DNA): TGTGCCAGCAGCTTAGCAAGGGTCGGAGAGACCCAGTACTTC. It codes for CASSLARVGETQYF.

This clone was seen only a few times. The chain employs TRBV9 and TRBJ1-2; weak D call: TRBD1 (5 bases). Germline-derived CDR1 and CDR2 are SGDLS and YYNGEE. CDR3 length: 12 amino acids. With 4 bases removed from V and 4 bases from J, the gap between germline ends came to 8 bases. CDR3 loop: CASSPGPYGYTF. DNA of the CDR3: TGTGCCAGCAGCCCAGGGCCCTATGGCTACACCTTC.

This clone was counted only a few times. The rearrangement joins TRBV9 to TRBJ2-2, with D hard to call. Deletions cut 0 bases from V and 6 bases from J, with 9 bases between. There are 14 residues in the CDR3. CDR1 is SGDLS, CDR2 YYNGEE, per germline. Here the CDR3 DNA reads TGTGCCAGCAGCGTAGAGGTAACCCCCGGGGAGCTGTTTTTT. It yields the protein CASSVEVTPGELFF.

V is TRBV5-4 and J is TRBJ2-7, with D uncertain. There are 14 residues in the CDR3. V shed 1 base and J shed 0 bases, with 8 bases lying between them. The V gene's germline CDR1 is SGHNT and CDR2 YYREEE (reference sequence). The CDR3 DNA is TGTGCCAGCAGCTTGAGCGCTAGCTCCTACGAGCAGTACTTC. Its translation is CASSLSASSYEQYF. Full variable domain (remainder filled in from reference TRBV5-4 and TRBJ2-7): ETGVTQSPTHLIKTRGQQVTLRCSSQSGHNTVSWYQQALGQGPQFIFQYYREEENGRGNFPPRFSGLQFPNYSSELNVNALELDDSALYLCASSLSASSYEQYFGPGTRLTVT.

The chain uses TRBV5-4 and TRBJ2-1, with 8 bases matching TRBD1. The CDR3 is 15 residues long. Trimming cost V 2 bases and J 6 bases; bases outside gene matches: 7. From germline, CDR1 is SGHNT and CDR2 YYREEE (reference sequence). This CDR3 is CASSFQGARSNEQFF. The DNA for the CDR3 is TGTGCCAGCAGCTTCCAGGGGGCGCGTAGCAATGAGCAGTTCTTC.

The chain carries TRBV28 and TRBJ2-7; 8 nucleotides match TRBD1. With V trimmed by 2 bases and J by 2 bases, 5 bases remained unmatched. Germline CDR1 is MDHEN and CDR2 is SYDVKM. The CDR3 consists of 15 residues. CDR3 protein: CASSLSRGLAYEQYF. In DNA form, the CDR3 reads TGTGCCAGCAGTTTAAGCAGGGGGCTGGCCTACGAGCAGTACTTC.

In its sample, this clone was seen a few times. This chain uses TRBV29-1 with TRBJ2-7; 7 bases match TRBD1. The V gene's germline CDR1 is SQVTM and CDR2 ANQGSEA. This CDR3 has 13 amino acids. V shed 7 bases, J shed 3 bases, and the junction held 9 bases outside the gene matches. CDR3 loop: CSAQKGQYYEQYF. CDR3 in DNA: TGCAGCGCCCAGAAGGGACAGTACTACGAGCAGTACTTC.

The chain has TRBV7-3 and TRBJ2-5; 9 bases align to TRBD1. This CDR3 is built from 16 residues. The J segment lost 6 bases and the V segment lost 5 bases, leaving 13 bases of the junction unmatched. Per germline, CDR1 SGHTA and CDR2 FQGTGA. The chain's CDR3 is CASSVSGQGRGKTQYF. The CDR3 nucleotides are TGTGCCAGCAGCGTATCGGGACAGGGTCGGGGGAAGACCCAGTACTTC.